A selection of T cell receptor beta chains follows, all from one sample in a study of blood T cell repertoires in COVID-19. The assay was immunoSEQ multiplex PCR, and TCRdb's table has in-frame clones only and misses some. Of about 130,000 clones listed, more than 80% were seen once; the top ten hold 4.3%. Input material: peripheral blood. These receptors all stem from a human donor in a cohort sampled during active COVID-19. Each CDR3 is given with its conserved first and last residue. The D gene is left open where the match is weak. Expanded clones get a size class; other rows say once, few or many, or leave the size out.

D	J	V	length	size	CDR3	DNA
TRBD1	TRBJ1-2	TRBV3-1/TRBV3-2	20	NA	CASSQDPPGQGRPANYGYTF	TGTGCCAGCAGCCAAGATCCGCCGGGACAGGGGAGACCGGCTAACTATGGCTACACCTTC
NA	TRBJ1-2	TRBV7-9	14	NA	CASSLVSGIVVYTF	TGTGCCAGCAGCTTGGTATCAGGAATCGTTGTCTACACCTTC
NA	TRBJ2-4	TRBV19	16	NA	CASSIAAVGAENIQYF	TGTGCCAGTAGTATAGCGGCCGTGGGGGCAGAAAACATTCAGTACTTC
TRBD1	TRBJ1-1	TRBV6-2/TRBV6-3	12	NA	CASSTTGLEAFF	TGTGCCAGCAGTACGACAGGGCTTGAGGCTTTCTTT
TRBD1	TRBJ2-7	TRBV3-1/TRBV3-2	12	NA	CASSLGQGEQYF	TGTGCCAGCAGCCTAGGACAGGGGGAGCAGTACTTC
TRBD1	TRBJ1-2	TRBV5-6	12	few	CASSLEGTGNDF	TGTGCCAGCAGCTTGGAAGGGACAGGCAATGATTTC
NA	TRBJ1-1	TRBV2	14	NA	CASSAIRGNTEAFF	TGTGCCAGCAGTGCAATCAGGGGGAACACTGAAGCTTTCTTT
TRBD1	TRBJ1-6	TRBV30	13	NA	CACETGGHSPLHF	TGTGCCTGTGAAACAGGGGGACATTCACCCCTCCACTTT
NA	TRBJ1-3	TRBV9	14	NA	CASSVARAGNTIYF	TGTGCCAGCAGCGTAGCCAGGGCGGGAAACACCATATATTTT
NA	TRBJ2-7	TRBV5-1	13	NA	CASSLTGFNEQYF	TGCGCCAGCAGCTTGACAGGGTTCAACGAGCAGTACTTC
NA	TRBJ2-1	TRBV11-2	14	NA	CASSPRLYTNEQFF	TGTGCCAGCAGCCCCCGACTGTATACCAATGAGCAGTTCTTC
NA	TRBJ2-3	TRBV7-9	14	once	CASTGGGRTDTQYF	TGTGCCAGCACAGGAGGGGGCCGGACAGATACGCAGTATTTT
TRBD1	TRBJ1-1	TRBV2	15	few	CASSRDSNLNTEAFF	TGTGCCAGCAGCCGGGACAGCAACCTTAACACTGAAGCTTTCTTT
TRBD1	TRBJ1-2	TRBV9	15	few	CASSVEDRPFYGYTF	TGTGCCAGCAGCGTAGAGGACAGGCCTTTCTATGGCTACACCTTC
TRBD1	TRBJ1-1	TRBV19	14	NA	CASSTGTGGTEAFF	TGTGCCAGTAGCACCGGGACAGGGGGCACTGAAGCTTTCTTT
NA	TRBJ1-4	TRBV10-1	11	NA	CASSRYGGALF	TGCGCCAGCAGTCGTTACGGGGGTGCTCTTTTT
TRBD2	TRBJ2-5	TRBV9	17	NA	CASSVYPERVRGGTQYF	TGTGCCAGCAGCGTATATCCTGAGAGGGTACGCGGGGGGACCCAGTACTTC
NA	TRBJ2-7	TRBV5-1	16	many	CASSLVFGGNSYEQYF	TGCGCCAGCAGCTTGGTGTTCGGGGGAAACTCCTACGAGCAGTACTTC
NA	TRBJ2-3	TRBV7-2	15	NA	CASSLSTGRADTQYF	TGTGCCAGCAGCTTATCTACCGGGCGGGCAGATACGCAGTATTTT
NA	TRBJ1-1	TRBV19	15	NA	CASSPLSGRVTEAFF	TGTGCCAGTAGTCCTCTCTCAGGGAGGGTCACTGAAGCTTTCTTT
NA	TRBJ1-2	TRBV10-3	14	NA	CAAQGAGVDYGYTF	TGTGCCGCCCAGGGTGCAGGGGTGGACTATGGCTACACCTTC
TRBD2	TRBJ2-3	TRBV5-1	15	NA	CASSLASGSADTQYF	TGCGCCAGCAGCTTGGCTAGCGGGAGCGCAGATACGCAGTATTTT
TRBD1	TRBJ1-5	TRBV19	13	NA	CASSSQGTQPQHF	TGTGCCAGTAGTTCACAGGGGACTCAGCCCCAGCATTTT
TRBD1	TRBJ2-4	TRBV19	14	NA	CASSDRAAKNIQYF	TGTGCCAGTTCAGACAGGGCTGCCAAAAACATTCAGTACTTC
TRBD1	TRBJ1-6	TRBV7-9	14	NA	CASGVGQTNSPLHF	TGTGCCAGCGGGGTGGGACAGACTAATTCACCCCTCCACTTT